This T cell receptor beta chain stems from a study of siplizumab effects on memory and regulatory T cells. Germline-derived CDR1 and CDR2 are MGHRA and YSYEKL. The V end was cut by 0 bases, the J end by 2 bases, with 11 bases between. The CDR3 totals 15 residues. Data came from immunoSEQ multiplex PCR; TCRdb stores just in-frame clones and leaves some out. The sample has over 70,000 clones; 95% are singletons. This clone was seen a single time. The sequence came from a human donor in good health. The chain uses TRBV4-1 and TRBJ2-7; weak D call: TRBD2 (5 bases). What was sequenced was CD8+ T cells sorted from blood. This chain's CDR3 is CASSQEEEIPYEQYF. CDR3 in DNA: TGCGCCAGCAGCCAAGAGGAGGAGATTCCCTACGAGCAGTACTTC.